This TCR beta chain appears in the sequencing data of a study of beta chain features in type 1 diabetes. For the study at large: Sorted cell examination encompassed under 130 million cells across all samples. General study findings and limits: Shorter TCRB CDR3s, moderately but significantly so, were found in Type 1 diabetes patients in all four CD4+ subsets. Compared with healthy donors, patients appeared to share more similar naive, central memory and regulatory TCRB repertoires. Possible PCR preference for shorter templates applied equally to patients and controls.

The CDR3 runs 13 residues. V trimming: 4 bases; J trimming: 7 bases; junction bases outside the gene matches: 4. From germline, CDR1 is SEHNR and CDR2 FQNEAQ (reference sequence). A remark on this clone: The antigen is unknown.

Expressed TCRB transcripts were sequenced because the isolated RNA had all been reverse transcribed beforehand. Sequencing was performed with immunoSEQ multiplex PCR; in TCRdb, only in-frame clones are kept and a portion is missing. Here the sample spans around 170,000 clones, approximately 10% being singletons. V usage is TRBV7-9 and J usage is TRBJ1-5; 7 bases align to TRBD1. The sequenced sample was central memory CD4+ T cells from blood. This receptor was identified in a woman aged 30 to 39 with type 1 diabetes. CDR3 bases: TGTGCCAGCAGCTCAACAGGGGAGCAGCCCCAGCATTTT. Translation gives CASSSTGEQPQHF.